The next 30 T cell receptor beta chains were all read from a single sample in a study of OX40 agonist ivuxolimab in advanced cancers. Clones were sequenced by immunoSEQ multiplex PCR, and TCRdb holds only the in-frame ones, with some missing. Of about 37,000 clones listed, 85% are singletons. The sequences come from CD4+ or CD8+ T cells sorted from blood, collected in a trial of the OX40 agonist ivuxolimab. The receptor set was obtained from an adult with an advanced solid tumor such as melanoma, head and neck, liver or kidney cancer.

The CDR3 coding sequence is TGTGCCAGCCGGGGAGGAACTAATGAAAAACTGTTTTTT. It encodes CASRGGTNEKLFF. This sequence joins TRBV18 and TRBJ1-4, with D hard to call. CDR3 size: 13 residues. V lost 8 bases and J 1 base, leaving 8 bases between the germline ends. Germline lookup yields CDR1 KGHSH and CDR2 LQKENI.

V is TRBV12-5 and J is TRBJ1-1; D unclear. The CDR3 is 13 residues long. Germline-derived CDR1 and CDR2 are LGHNT and FRNRAP. V was shortened by 5 bases and J by 7 bases, with 14 bases between the two germline ends. DNA of the CDR3: TGTGCTAGTGGTACCCCGGGAGGGCGTGAAGCTTTCTTT. The encoded protein is CASGTPGGREAFF.

This chain links TRBV6-1 with TRBJ2-5, with D unresolved. CDR3 length: 15 amino acids. Germline V gene lookup returns CDR1 MNHNS and CDR2 SASEGT. The V gene lost 4 bases and the J gene lost 2 bases, with 14 bases spanning the gap. CDR3 in DNA: TGTGCCAGCAGTGCGAATCATGGATCGCAAGAGACCCAGTACTTC. Translation: CASSANHGSQETQYF.

V usage is TRBV6-5 and J usage is TRBJ1-1; 10 bases are a match to TRBD1. Germline V CDR1 and CDR2: MNHEY, SVGAGI. The V segment lost 6 bases and the J segment 7 bases; nucleotides outside the gene matches: 8. There are 14 residues in the CDR3. The CDR3 DNA reads TGTGCCAGCAGCCGATCGACAGGGGGCCTTGAAGCTTTCTTT. As protein: CASSRSTGGLEAFF.

This clone occurred a few times. The V gene is TRBV18, the J gene TRBJ2-7; TRBD2 aligns across 7 bases. Germline loops: CDR1 KGHSH, CDR2 LQKENI. V was clipped by 2 bases and J by 3 bases; unmatched bases: 4. The CDR3 extends over 14 amino acids. The CDR3 reads CASSPSERGYEQYF. The CDR3 DNA reads TGTGCCAGCTCACCATCGGAGCGGGGCTACGAGCAGTACTTC.

This clone turned up a few times. J is TRBJ2-2 and V is TRBV5-6, with TRBD2 as a possible D gene (5 bases). In germline, CDR1 is SGHDT, CDR2 YYEEEE. The CDR3 sequence is 15 residues long. The germline V and J ends were trimmed by 2 bases and 0 bases, with 8 bases remaining between them. CDR3 coding DNA: TGTGCCAGCAGCTTAGAACTAGCGAACACCGGGGAGCTGTTTTTT. The encoded protein is CASSLELANTGELFF.

This chain joins TRBV4-1 and TRBJ2-6; 8 bases match TRBD1. The germline V gene has CDR1 MGHRA and CDR2 YSYEKL. J lost 4 bases, V lost 3 bases, and 8 bases had no gene match. The CDR3 has 17 residues. The CDR3: CASSQQGALTGANVLTF. The CDR3 nucleotides are TGCGCCAGCAGCCAGCAGGGGGCGCTAACCGGGGCCAACGTCCTGACTTTC.

This sequence joins TRBV4-1 and TRBJ1-5; D perhaps matches TRBD1 (6 bases). The CDR3 spans 16 residues. Trimming cost V 1 base and J 5 bases, with 15 bases left between them. CDR1 and CDR2 from the germline V gene are MGHRA and YSYEKL. In DNA form, the CDR3 reads TGCGCCAGCAGCCAAGGGGGTACGGGACACTATCAGCCCCAGCATTTT. Its translation: CASSQGGTGHYQPQHF.

Here the CDR3 DNA reads TGCGCCAGCAGCCAAGGAAGCGGCAGGGCAGAGACCCAGTACTTC. This gives the protein CASSQGSGRAETQYF. This chain links TRBV4-1 with TRBJ2-5, with D possibly called TRBD1 or TRBD2 (5 bases each). V lost 1 base and J 4 bases, leaving 13 bases between the germline ends. Germline CDR1 and CDR2: MGHRA and YSYEKL. The CDR3 is 15 residues long.

The V gene is TRBV9, the J gene TRBJ2-1; D is possibly TRBD2 (7 bases). The CDR3 length is 16 residues. Germline CDR1 is SGDLS and CDR2 is YYNGEE. V was clipped by 4 bases and J by 8 bases, with 22 bases between them. The CDR3 loop reads CASSPSLVGGLYEQFF. CDR3 nucleotides: TGTGCCAGCAGCCCCTCTCTTGTGGGGGGGCTTTATGAGCAGTTCTTC.

The gene calls are TRBV19 and TRBJ2-7; 12 positions match TRBD2. From germline, CDR1 is LNHDA and CDR2 SQIVND (reference sequence). V was clipped by 4 bases and J by 5 bases; unmatched bases: 3. This CDR3 has 14 residues. The CDR3 is CASSTGLAGHEQYF. The CDR3, as DNA: TGTGCCAGTAGTACGGGACTAGCGGGCCACGAGCAGTACTTC.

The chain joins TRBV6-1 to TRBJ2-4; tentatively, D is TRBD2 (6 bases). V lost 1 base, J lost 0 bases, and 7 bases lay in between. The CDR3 extends over 15 amino acids. Germline lookup yields CDR1 MNHNS and CDR2 SASEGT. This CDR3 is CASSEERVAKNIQYF. CDR3 bases: TGTGCCAGCAGTGAAGAGCGGGTAGCCAAAAACATTCAGTACTTC.

V gene TRBV7-9 combines with J gene TRBJ2-7; no definite D call. Germline V gene lookup returns CDR1 SEHNR and CDR2 FQNEAQ (reference sequence). Trimming took 6 bases from V and 6 from J, leaving 12 bases between them. The length of the CDR3 is 12 residues. In DNA form, the CDR3 reads TGTGCCAGCAGGCAAGAAGTGGGCGAGCAGTACTTC. Translating gives CASRQEVGEQYF. Supplemented by reference TRBV7-9 and TRBJ2-7, the full variable domain reads DTGVSQNPRHKITKRGQNVTFRCDPISEHNRLYWYRQTLGQGPEFLTYFQNEAQLEKSRLLSDRFSAERPKGSFSTLEIQRTEQGDSAMYLCASRQEVGEQYFGPGTRLTVT.

The rearrangement uses TRBV5-1 and TRBJ1-1; TRBD1 matches at 12 bases. Trimming removed 4 bases from V and 3 bases from J; junction bases left unmatched: 16. Looked up from germline, CDR1 is SGHRS and CDR2 is YFSETQ. The CDR3 contains 19 residues. CDR3 region: CASSKGQGAILYRDTEAFF. CDR3 DNA: TGCGCCAGCAGCAAGGGACAGGGGGCGATCTTGTATAGGGACACTGAAGCTTTCTTT.

The chain couples TRBV7-3 to TRBJ2-1; 14 positions match TRBD2. Germline V CDR1 and CDR2: SGHTA, FQGTGA. This CDR3 spans 16 amino acids. V lost 5 bases to trimming and J lost 6 bases; unmatched junction nucleotides: 6. This chain's CDR3 is CASSPSGTSGGNEQFF. CDR3 nucleotide sequence: TGTGCCAGCAGCCCCTCCGGGACTAGCGGGGGCAATGAGCAGTTCTTC. Full variable domain (remainder filled in from reference TRBV7-3 and TRBJ2-1): GAGVSQTPSNKVTEKGKYVELRCDPISGHTALYWYRQSLGQGPEFLIYFQGTGAADDSGLPNDRFFAVRPEGSVSTLKIQRTERGDSAVYLCASSPSGTSGGNEQFFGPGTRLTVL.

The V and J genes are TRBV11-1 and TRBJ2-7; possibly TRBD2 for D (5 bases). CDR1 is SGHAT and CDR2 is FQDESV in the germline V gene (reference sequence). V lost 4 bases to trimming and J lost 7 bases, with 14 bases between them. This CDR3 is 13 amino acids long. The CDR3 region has the DNA TGTGCCAGCAGCTATGACTCCCCGGGGGAGCAGTACTTC. Translated: CASSYDSPGEQYF.

The chain's CDR3 is CASSFSGTYNEQFF. In DNA, the CDR3 is TGCGCCAGCAGCTTCAGCGGGACGTACAATGAGCAGTTCTTC. This sequence joins TRBV5-1 and TRBJ2-1; 7 bases are a match to TRBD2. The CDR3 is 14 amino acids. V trimming: 2 bases; J trimming: 4 bases; junction bases outside the gene matches: 3. CDR1 is SGHRS, CDR2 YFSETQ, per germline.

The chain has TRBV19 and TRBJ1-6; no firm D call. Germline CDR1 and CDR2: LNHDA and SQIVND (reference sequence). V was pared by 9 bases and J by 10 bases, with 13 bases between. The CDR3 is 12 amino acids. CDR3 in amino acids: CASSHVGSPLHF. CDR3 coding DNA: TGTGCCAGCAGCCACGTCGGGTCACCCCTCCACTTT.

This rearrangement joins TRBV5-6 to TRBJ1-3; D is uncertain. Germline V gene lookup returns CDR1 SGHDT and CDR2 YYEEEE. Trimming took off 0 bases at V and 1 base at J, with 8 bases between the two ends. This CDR3 has 15 residues. CDR3 nucleotides: TGTGCCAGCAGCTTGGGGACGACTTCTGGAAACACCATATATTTT. Protein sequence: CASSLGTTSGNTIYF.

The chain employs TRBV5-6 and TRBJ1-4; D is unclear. The V and J ends lost 0 bases and 8 bases respectively, with 14 bases between them. In germline, CDR1 is SGHDT, CDR2 YYEEEE. The CDR3 is made up of 15 amino acids. Here the CDR3 DNA reads TGTGCCAGCAGCTTGGCCGGGCAAGTTGGGGAAAAACTGTTTTTT. Protein: CASSLAGQVGEKLFF.

V is TRBV7-9 and J is TRBJ1-2; D is unclear. The CDR3 runs to 13 residues. V gave up 5 bases and J gave up 4 bases, with 11 bases separating them. CDR1 is SEHNR and CDR2 is FQNEAQ in the germline V gene (reference sequence). The CDR3 bases are TGTGCCAGCAGCCTAAACCTTGCCTATGGCTACACCTTC. Translation: CASSLNLAYGYTF.

The chain joins TRBV7-9 to TRBJ2-6; 8 nucleotides agree with TRBD1. Germline lookup yields CDR1 SEHNR and CDR2 FQNEAQ (reference sequence). V lost 5 bases, J lost 6 bases, and 6 bases stayed unmatched. The CDR3 is 15 residues long. CDR3 DNA sequence: TGTGCCAGCAGCGCAGGACAGGGCGTGGCCAACGTCCTGACTTTC. This encodes CASSAGQGVANVLTF. Drawing the rest from reference TRBV7-9 and TRBJ2-6, the complete variable domain is DTGVSQNPRHKITKRGQNVTFRCDPISEHNRLYWYRQTLGQGPEFLTYFQNEAQLEKSRLLSDRFSAERPKGSFSTLEIQRTEQGDSAMYLCASSAGQGVANVLTFGAGSRLTVL.

The CDR3 sequence is CASSPRGLSYNEQFF. CDR3 nucleotide sequence: TGTGCCAGCAGCCCGCGGGGGCTGTCCTACAATGAGCAGTTCTTC. The chain joins TRBV7-9 to TRBJ2-1; weak D call: TRBD2 (7 bases). Trimming left V 5 bases short and J 1 base short, with 12 bases between. The CDR3 covers 15 residues. CDR1 is SEHNR and CDR2 is FQNEAQ in the germline V gene (reference sequence).

The chain recombines TRBV28 with TRBJ2-2, with 10 nucleotides matching TRBD1. V lost 9 bases to trimming and J lost 5 bases; unmatched junction nucleotides: 3. The CDR3 is 13 amino acids. Per the germline V gene, CDR1 is MDHEN and CDR2 is SYDVKM. The DNA for the CDR3 is TGTGCCAGTAGGGACAGGGGAACCGGGGAGCTGTTTTTT. This gives the protein CASRDRGTGELFF. The entire variable domain, with the rest obtained from reference TRBV28 and TRBJ2-2, is as follows: DVKVTQSSRYLVKRTGEKVFLECVQDMDHENMFWYRQDPGLGLRLIYFSYDVKMKEKGDIPEGYSVSREKKERFSLILESASTNQTSMYLCASRDRGTGELFFGEGSRLTVL.

The chain uses TRBV6-1 and TRBJ2-4; 7 bases are shared with TRBD1. Germline loops: CDR1 MNHNS, CDR2 SASEGT. This CDR3 contains 16 residues. V was clipped by 4 bases and J by 0 bases; unmatched bases: 6. The CDR3 coding sequence is TGTGCCAGCAGTGGACAGGGACAACTAGCCAAAAACATTCAGTACTTC. This encodes CASSGQGQLAKNIQYF.

The chain combines TRBV4-2 with TRBJ2-3; 7 bases are shared with TRBD2. The CDR3 extends over 16 amino acids. Germline V gene data show CDR1 as LGHNA and CDR2 as YNFKEQ. The V gene end was trimmed by 0 bases and the J gene end by 8 bases; junction bases not matched to a gene: 11. Here the CDR3 DNA reads TGTGCCAGCAGCCAAGATTTGGGGGGGGTTTCAGTTACGCAGTATTTT. Its protein product is CASSQDLGGVSVTQYF.

The chain joins TRBV5-4 to TRBJ1-3; TRBD1 might be the D (5 bases). The CDR3 totals 15 residues. CDR1 and CDR2 from the germline V gene are SGHNT and YYREEE (reference sequence). Trimming took 1 base from V and 2 from J, leaving 10 bases between them. The CDR3 protein is CASSLNQGAGNTIYF. The CDR3 bases are TGTGCCAGCAGCTTGAATCAGGGTGCTGGAAACACCATATATTTT.

V is TRBV6-6 and J is TRBJ2-5; D is ambiguous. Per the germline V gene, CDR1 is MNHNY and CDR2 is SVGAGI (reference sequence). V lost 7 bases, J lost 0 bases, and 6 bases lay in between. CDR3 size: 12 residues. CDR3 residues: CASMAYQETQYF. CDR3 sequence (DNA): TGTGCCAGCATGGCGTACCAAGAGACCCAGTACTTC.

The chain links TRBV2 to TRBJ1-5; TRBD1 matches at 10 bases. Unmatched junction bases numbered 5, after V lost 6 bases and J lost 6 bases. The CDR3 consists of 14 residues. Germline V gene lookup returns CDR1 SNHLY and CDR2 FYNNEI. CDR3 nucleotides: TGTGCCAGCAGACGGGACAGGGGACGTCAGCCCCAGCATTTT. The encoded protein is CASRRDRGRQPQHF.

The chain uses TRBV6-5 and TRBJ1-5; D is uncertain. V dropped 5 bases and J dropped 5 bases, with 10 bases sitting between them. Germline lookup yields CDR1 MNHEY and CDR2 SVGAGI. This CDR3 spans 13 amino acids. CDR3 nucleotides: TGTGCCAGCAGTCGAATAGCCTATCAGCCCCAGCATTTT. Residues: CASSRIAYQPQHF.